Here is one TCR beta chain with its context. Its matching antigen is unknown. This sample is part of a study of cytomegalovirus exposure and HLA in healthy donors. Broader study findings: In a later analysis, parvovirus B19, influenza, CMV and Epstein-Barr virus appeared linked to several top co-occurrence clusters. The classifier was said to identify cytomegalovirus status with high specificity and sensitivity.

V lost 1 base to trimming and J lost 2 bases; unmatched junction nucleotides: 5. The CDR3 spans 15 residues. In germline, CDR1 is SEHNR, CDR2 FQNEAQ (reference sequence). The PCR had 60 Vbeta and 13 Jbeta primers. Sequenced by immunoSEQ multiplex PCR; TCRdb stores in-frame clones only, minus some. Here the sample spans 100,000 to 150,000 clones, approximately 87% being singletons. The rearrangement links TRBV7-9 to TRBJ2-7; TRBD1 agrees at 7 bases. The sequencing input was PBMCs. This TCR came from a man between 18 and 35 years old in good health and CMV-seropositive. The CDR3 bases are TGTGCCAGCAGCTTAGGGGGACAGCTTACCTACGAGCAGTACTTC. Its protein product is CASSLGGQLTYEQYF.